This T cell receptor beta chain was recovered during a study of siplizumab effects on memory and regulatory T cells. Study findings and constraints: Confirmation was lacking for the suppressive function of proliferating Tregs derived from siplizumab cultures. Apparently key alloresponse contributors, naive T cells also seemed more diverse than memory cells. An assignable phenotype, naive or memory, was missing from roughly 78-96% of proliferating CD4+ or CD8+ clones. Alloreactive sequences traceable to unstimulated CD4+ memory cells were significantly reduced by siplizumab.

Germline values: CDR1 SGHRS, CDR2 YFSETQ. The CDR3 consists of 16 residues. Trimming took 4 bases from V and 7 from J; bases not matched to a gene: 10. About this clone: What it binds is unknown.

Clones were sequenced by immunoSEQ multiplex PCR, and TCRdb holds only the in-frame ones, with some missing. The table lists around 95,000 clones, 94% of them singletons. Sequencing was done on a sample of non-Treg CD4+ T cells sorted from blood. The source is a human donor in good health. The chain carries TRBV5-1 and TRBJ1-4; 10 bases align to TRBD1. DNA of the CDR3: TGCGCCAGCAGCACGGGACAGGGGAAGTTGACTGAAAAACTGTTTTTT. This gives the protein CASSTGQGKLTEKLFF.